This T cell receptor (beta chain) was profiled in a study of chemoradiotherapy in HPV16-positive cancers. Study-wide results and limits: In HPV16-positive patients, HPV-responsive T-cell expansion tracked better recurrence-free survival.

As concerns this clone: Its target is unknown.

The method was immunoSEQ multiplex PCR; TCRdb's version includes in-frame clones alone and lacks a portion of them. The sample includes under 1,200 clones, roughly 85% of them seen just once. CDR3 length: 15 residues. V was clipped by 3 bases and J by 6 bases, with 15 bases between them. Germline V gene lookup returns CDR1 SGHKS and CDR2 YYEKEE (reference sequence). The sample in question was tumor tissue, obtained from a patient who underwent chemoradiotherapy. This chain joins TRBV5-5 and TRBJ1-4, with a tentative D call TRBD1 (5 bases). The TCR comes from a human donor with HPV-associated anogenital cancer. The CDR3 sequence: CASSSDGSGDEKLFF. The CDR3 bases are TGTGCCAGCAGCTCAGACGGTTCGGGGGATGAAAAACTGTTTTTT.